This passage covers 30 T cell receptor beta chains from one sample sequenced in a study of cytomegalovirus exposure and HLA in healthy donors. Both 60 Vbeta primers and 13 Jbeta primers went into the PCR. Method: immunoSEQ multiplex PCR; TCRdb's copy keeps in-frame clones and lacks some. The data hold about 200,000 clones, with roughly 74% observed a single time. Sequenced: PBMCs. The receptor source for this set is a woman aged 30 to 39 in good health and CMV-seropositive.

The chain has TRBV28 and TRBJ2-2, with TRBD1 matching over 9 bases. V shed 6 bases, J shed 2 bases, and the junction held 4 bases outside the gene matches. CDR1 is MDHEN, CDR2 SYDVKM, per germline. The CDR3 contains 15 residues. CDR3 DNA sequence: TGTGCCAGCAGGGGGGACAGGGATAACACCGGGGAGCTGTTTTTT. Its translation: CASRGDRDNTGELFF.

The chain has TRBV10-3 and TRBJ2-2, with TRBD1 matching over 8 bases. V lost 0 bases and J lost 7; bases outside the gene matches: 4. This CDR3 region has 15 residues. Per germline, CDR1 ENHRY and CDR2 SYGVKD. This CDR3 is CAISESGQGDGELFF. In DNA, the CDR3 is TGTGCCATCAGTGAGTCAGGACAGGGAGACGGGGAGCTGTTTTTT.

V is TRBV18 and J is TRBJ2-1, with 9 nucleotides matching TRBD2. CDR3 length: 16 residues. Germline values: CDR1 KGHSH, CDR2 LQKENI. Trimming at V came to 4 bases and at J to 4 bases, leaving 8 bases not matched to a gene. The CDR3 nucleotides read TGTGCCAGCTCACGTAGACTAGCGGAGACGTACAATGAGCAGTTCTTC. It encodes CASSRRLAETYNEQFF.

V usage is TRBV2 and J usage is TRBJ2-1; 7 nucleotides match TRBD1. CDR3 length: 15 amino acids. The junction had 10 bases not matched to a gene; V was cut back by 3 bases and J by 8 bases. CDR1 and CDR2 from the germline V gene are SNHLY and FYNNEI. CDR3 coding DNA: TGTGCCAGCAGTGAGGGGCAGGGGGTTGCCTATGAGCAGTTCTTC. It translates to CASSEGQGVAYEQFF.

The count of this clone is one. The chain links TRBV29-1 to TRBJ2-7, with D uncertain. Germline V gives CDR1 SQVTM, CDR2 ANQGSEA. With 1 base removed from V and 5 bases from J, the gap between germline ends came to 9 bases. The CDR3 has 12 residues. The CDR3 DNA reads TGCAGCGTTGAAGGACTTTCCAACGAGCAGTACTTC. It encodes CSVEGLSNEQYF.

V and J are TRBV6-6 and TRBJ2-1; D is possibly TRBD2 (5 bases). CDR3 length: 14 amino acids. V dropped 6 bases and J dropped 8 bases, with 17 bases sitting between them. Per the germline V gene, CDR1 is MNHNY and CDR2 is SVGAGI (reference sequence). The CDR3 spells CASRPRERRDEQFF. CDR3 DNA: TGTGCCAGCAGGCCTAGGGAGCGCCGCGATGAGCAGTTCTTC.

Only a few counts were recorded for this clone. The rearrangement uses TRBV4-2 and TRBJ1-1; a possible D gene is TRBD1 (6 bases). The CDR3 spans 16 residues. The germline V gene has CDR1 LGHNA and CDR2 YNFKEQ. Trimming took 4 bases from V and 7 from J, leaving 22 bases between them. DNA for the CDR3: TGTGCCAGCAGCCCGACCCCCAGGGGCGGACTTATTGAAGCTTTCTTT. It codes for CASSPTPRGGLIEAFF.

The V call is TRBV9, the J call TRBJ2-2; tentatively, D is TRBD1 (6 bases). The length of the CDR3 is 16 residues. In germline, CDR1 is SGDLS, CDR2 YYNGEE. With 4 bases removed from V and 6 bases from J, the gap between germline ends came to 19 bases. DNA of the CDR3: TGTGCCAGCAGCTTGGCTCCGGGCCCAGGGGCCGGGGAGCTGTTTTTT. As protein: CASSLAPGPGAGELFF.

The chain is built from TRBV2 and TRBJ2-3; D remains unclear. The CDR3 sequence is 13 residues long. The germline V gene has CDR1 SNHLY and CDR2 FYNNEI. V was trimmed by 6 bases and J by 5 bases, leaving 12 bases between them. CDR3 DNA: TGTGCCAGCAGCGCTGTGCTGCGAGATACGCAGTATTTT. Encoded protein: CASSAVLRDTQYF.

V gene TRBV29-1 combines with J gene TRBJ1-2; perhaps TRBD1 as D (6 bases). The V gene's germline CDR1 is SQVTM and CDR2 ANQGSEA. The CDR3 runs 12 residues. V lost 6 bases, J lost 5 bases, and 13 bases lay in between. Written as DNA, the CDR3 is TGCAGCGTCGGACAGAGCTCTTATGGCTACACCTTC. Encoded protein: CSVGQSSYGYTF. The full variable domain, its missing parts supplied by reference TRBV29-1 and TRBJ1-2, is SAVISQKPSRDICQRGTSLTIQCQVDSQVTMMFWYRQQPGQSLTLIATANQGSEATYESGFVIDKFPISRPNLTFSTLTVSNMSPEDSSIYLCSVGQSSYGYTFGSGTRLTVV.

This clone was observed a single time. The CDR3 reads CASSQEGLADSYEQYF. The CDR3 DNA follows: TGTGCCAGCAGCCAAGAAGGGCTAGCGGATTCCTACGAGCAGTACTTC. V and J are TRBV4-2 and TRBJ2-7; 7 bases fit TRBD2. In germline, CDR1 is LGHNA, CDR2 YNFKEQ. The CDR3 runs 16 residues. The ends lost 0 bases at V and 1 base at J; junction bases unmatched: 6.

This chain joins TRBV6-5 and TRBJ2-1; 12 bases align to TRBD2. Germline lookup yields CDR1 MNHEY and CDR2 SVGAGI. The CDR3 length is 14 residues. The V and J ends lost 6 bases and 10 bases, in that order; junction bases with no gene match: 7. The CDR3 DNA reads TGTGCCAGCAGCCGTCTAGCGGGGGGGCAGGAGCAGTTCTTC. It yields the protein CASSRLAGGQEQFF.

The J gene is TRBJ1-2, the V gene TRBV4-2; 7 bases line up with TRBD1. J gave up 6 bases and V 5 bases, and 12 bases lay outside the gene matches. CDR1 LGHNA and CDR2 YNFKEQ come from the germline V gene. The CDR3 has 15 residues. The CDR3 is CASSNVNRGENGYTF. The CDR3 DNA sequence: TGTGCCAGCAGCAATGTCAACAGGGGCGAAAATGGCTACACCTTC.

In this sample, this clone turned up a few times. The J gene is TRBJ2-7, the V gene TRBV28; tentatively, D is TRBD2 (6 bases). Trimming removed 6 bases at V and 7 bases at J, with 19 bases between. The CDR3 sequence is 14 residues long. The V gene's germline CDR1 is MDHEN and CDR2 SYDVKM. The CDR3 coding sequence is TGTGCCAGCAGCCCCGGGGGTAGGCCTAGGGAGCAGTACTTC. It encodes CASSPGGRPREQYF.

The rearrangement uses TRBV7-3 and TRBJ2-1, with 10 nucleotides matching TRBD1. The length of the CDR3 is 17 residues. Germline V gives CDR1 SGHTA, CDR2 FQGTGA. The V segment lost 2 bases and the J segment 3 bases; nucleotides outside the gene matches: 7. CDR3 sequence: CASSLSLRTGGYNEQFF. The CDR3 DNA reads TGTGCCAGCAGCTTATCCCTACGGACAGGGGGCTACAATGAGCAGTTCTTC. The whole variable domain, filled in from reference TRBV7-3 and TRBJ2-1, reads GAGVSQTPSNKVTEKGKYVELRCDPISGHTALYWYRQSLGQGPEFLIYFQGTGAADDSGLPNDRFFAVRPEGSVSTLKIQRTERGDSAVYLCASSLSLRTGGYNEQFFGPGTRLTVL.

The sample holds one count of this clone. The chain combines TRBV28 with TRBJ2-2; 10 bases fit TRBD1. This CDR3 has 14 amino acids. Germline CDR1 and CDR2: MDHEN and SYDVKM. V shed 5 bases, J shed 6 bases, and the junction held 3 bases outside the gene matches. CDR3 amino acids: CASSLGQGAGELFF. CDR3 nucleotides: TGTGCCAGCAGTCTCGGACAGGGGGCCGGGGAGCTGTTTTTT. Full variable domain (rest looked up from reference TRBV28 and TRBJ2-2): DVKVTQSSRYLVKRTGEKVFLECVQDMDHENMFWYRQDPGLGLRLIYFSYDVKMKEKGDIPEGYSVSREKKERFSLILESASTNQTSMYLCASSLGQGAGELFFGEGSRLTVL.

The chain combines TRBV5-1 with TRBJ1-2; D may be TRBD1 (5 bases). Trimming took off 1 base at V and 5 bases at J, with 15 bases between the two ends. The CDR3 runs to 15 residues. The germline gives CDR1 SGHRS, CDR2 YFSETQ. The DNA for the CDR3 is TGCGCCAGCAGCTTGAGCCTGAAGGGGCCTTATGGCTACACCTTC. This sequence encodes CASSLSLKGPYGYTF.

The chain joins TRBV6-6 to TRBJ2-3; D gene ambiguous. Germline V gene data show CDR1 as MNHNY and CDR2 as SVGAGI (reference sequence). This CDR3 spans 11 amino acids. The V end lost 4 bases, the J end lost 5 bases, and 4 bases lay between the germline ends. The CDR3 loop is CASSSQDTQYF. The CDR3 nucleotides are TGTGCCAGCAGTTCACAAGATACGCAGTATTTT.

This clone occurred a few times. This chain connects TRBV6-5 to TRBJ1-1; possible D gene TRBD1, 5 bases. Germline loops: CDR1 MNHEY, CDR2 SVGAGI. V was pared by 7 bases and J by 2 bases, with 11 bases between. There are 13 residues in the CDR3. The CDR3 region is CASKLQGNTEAFF. CDR3 bases: TGTGCCAGCAAACTTCAGGGTAACACTGAAGCTTTCTTT.

This clone has just a few counts. The gene calls are TRBV7-9 and TRBJ2-3; 10 bases are a match to TRBD2. The CDR3 covers 18 residues. Unmatched junction bases numbered 9, after V lost 1 base and J lost 2 bases. Germline V gives CDR1 SEHNR, CDR2 FQNEAQ (reference sequence). DNA for the CDR3: TGTGCCAGCAGCTTAGGACGCTCCGGGACTAGCGCCACAGATACGCAGTATTTT. Its translation is CASSLGRSGTSATDTQYF. The variable domain in full, with the rest retrieved from reference TRBV7-9 and TRBJ2-3, is DTGVSQNPRHKITKRGQNVTFRCDPISEHNRLYWYRQTLGQGPEFLTYFQNEAQLEKSRLLSDRFSAERPKGSFSTLEIQRTEQGDSAMYLCASSLGRSGTSATDTQYFGPGTRLTVL.

Notes on this clone: Germline is not matched at one junction end, which may reflect a read error. This sequence joins TRBV7-9 and TRBJ2-7; the D gene is possibly TRBD2 (6 bases). This CDR3 has 15 residues. Germline lookup yields CDR1 SEHNR and CDR2 FQNEAQ (reference sequence). Here the CDR3 DNA reads TGTTCCAGCAGCGAGGGAGGTCTCAGCTCATACGAGCAGTACTTC. This gives the protein CSSSEGGLSSYEQYF.

This clone was seen only a few times. V and J are TRBV19 and TRBJ1-1, with a tentative D call TRBD1 (6 bases). V lost 8 bases, J lost 3 bases, and 13 bases lay in between. Germline V gives CDR1 LNHDA, CDR2 SQIVND (reference sequence). This CDR3 has 13 amino acids. CDR3 bases: TGTGCCAGTGGGACGACAGGAGACACTGAAGCTTTCTTT. Its protein product is CASGTTGDTEAFF.

This clone came up once. The CDR3 sequence: CASSGRDSHRGTQYF. CDR3 DNA: TGTGCCAGCAGCGGAAGGGACAGCCACCGGGGGACCCAGTACTTC. The rearrangement joins TRBV6-5 to TRBJ2-5; TRBD1 matches at 7 bases. V was pared by 6 bases and J by 7 bases, with 14 bases of the junction left unmatched. This CDR3 spans 15 amino acids. Per germline, CDR1 MNHEY and CDR2 SVGAGI.

DNA of the CDR3: TGCGCCAGCAGCCGCAAAAGGCCGGGACTAGCGGGACCCTGGGGCACCGGGGAGCTGTTTTTT. It specifies CASSRKRPGLAGPWGTGELFF. This chain uses TRBV4-3 with TRBJ2-2, with 13 bases identical to TRBD2. Germline CDR1 is LGHNA and CDR2 is YSLEER. CDR3 length equals 21 residues. Trimming took 4 bases from V and 4 from J; bases not matched to a gene: 18.

This clone was seen more than once but under ten times. J is TRBJ1-1 and V is TRBV30; TRBD1 matches 8 bases. V shed 1 base and J 3 bases; nucleotides not matched to a gene: 10. CDR3 size: 16 residues. The germline V gene has CDR1 GTSNPN and CDR2 SVGIG (reference sequence). CDR3 region: CAWSASAGGVDTEAFF. CDR3 DNA sequence: TGTGCCTGGAGTGCCTCTGCAGGGGGCGTGGACACTGAAGCTTTCTTT. Together with reference TRBV30 and TRBJ1-1, the CDR3 gives the full variable domain: SQTIHQWPATLVQPVGSPLSLECTVEGTSNPNLYWYRQAAGRGLQLLFYSVGIGQISSEVPQNLSASRPQDRQFILSSKKLLLSDSGFYLCAWSASAGGVDTEAFFGQGTRLTVV.

This rearrangement joins TRBV4-2 to TRBJ1-1; 7 bases fit TRBD1. The germline gives CDR1 LGHNA, CDR2 YNFKEQ. This CDR3 spans 18 amino acids. V lost 4 bases, J lost 0 bases, and 14 bases stayed unmatched. The CDR3 coding sequence is TGTGCCAGCAGCCCAGGGGACAGAGGGCTTCTGATGAACACTGAAGCTTTCTTT. Its translation: CASSPGDRGLLMNTEAFF.

This clone was counted a single time. This chain connects TRBV21-1 to TRBJ2-6; the DNA was not used to check the table's D call, TRBD1. TRBV21-1 is shown as a pseudogene. The length of the CDR3 is 20 residues. The CDR3 DNA is TGTGCCAGCAGCCCCTATTGTGGGGACAGGGAGGGCTGTGGGGCCAACGTCCTGACTTTC. This codes for CASSPYCGDREGCGANVLTF.

The V gene is TRBV7-3, the J gene TRBJ2-2, with 13 bases fitting TRBD2. Per the germline V gene, CDR1 is SGHTA and CDR2 is FQGTGA. This CDR3 comprises 15 residues. Trimming at V came to 2 bases and at J to 8 bases, leaving 2 bases not matched to a gene. The DNA for the CDR3 is TGTGCCAGCAGCTTAGGACTAGCGGGAGTGGGGGAGCTGTTTTTT. This encodes CASSLGLAGVGELFF.

The chain employs TRBV14 and TRBJ1-1, with TRBD1 matching over 9 bases. The CDR3 runs to 15 residues. The J segment lost 3 bases and the V segment lost 1 base, leaving 3 bases of the junction unmatched. The germline V gene has CDR1 SGHDN and CDR2 FVKESK. The CDR3 nucleotides read TGTGCCAGCAGCCAAGTGGACAGGGGATACACTGAAGCTTTCTTT. Translated, it gives CASSQVDRGYTEAFF.

The V call is TRBV5-6, the J call TRBJ1-1; 8 bases align to TRBD1. Losses at the gene ends were 7 bases for V and 5 bases for J; bases not matched to a gene: 10. The CDR3 runs to 14 residues. Germline CDR1 SGHDT, CDR2 YYEEEE. CDR3 protein: CASGAGTGGTEAFF. DNA for the CDR3: TGTGCCAGCGGGGCCGGGACAGGTGGAACTGAAGCTTTCTTT.